This TCR beta chain was sequenced during a study of blood T cell repertoires in COVID-19. Data came from immunoSEQ multiplex PCR; TCRdb stores just in-frame clones and leaves some out. Among 250,000 to 350,000 clones, roughly 84% were seen once, and the ten largest hold about 1.5%. This CDR3 has 16 amino acids. V shed 0 bases and J shed 0 bases, with 6 bases lying between them. Germline V gene lookup returns CDR1 ENHRY and CDR2 SYGVKD. Seattle patients were enrolled while actively infected and followed longitudinally. The source material was peripheral blood. The chain couples TRBV10-3 to TRBJ2-6, with unresolved D. This receptor was obtained from a human donor with COVID-19, enrolled during active disease. The donor label of this sample is uncertain. CDR3: CAISESRSSGANVLTF. The CDR3 region has the DNA TGTGCCATCAGTGAGTCGAGGAGCTCTGGGGCCAACGTCCTGACTTTC.